The source of this T cell receptor (beta chain) is a study of shared clonotypes between healthy human individuals. The CDR3 sequence is 13 residues long. Germline values: CDR1 SGHTA, CDR2 FQGNSA. V gave up 5 bases and J gave up 4 bases, with 8 bases separating them. The assay was immunoSEQ multiplex PCR, and TCRdb's table has in-frame clones only and misses some. The sample holds 2 million to 2.5 million clones, more than 90% seen once. Sequenced input: naive CD4+ T cells sorted from blood. Subset of the sample: CD45RA+ positively selected. The V gene is TRBV7-2, the J gene TRBJ2-2; D remains ambiguous. The source of this sequence is a man in his late teens or twenties in good health. The CDR3 DNA reads as TGTGCCAGCAGCCCGCAGATCACCGGGGAGCTGTTTTTT. It codes for CASSPQITGELFF.